Sequencing of this T cell receptor (beta chain) was carried out in a study of molecular identifiers for immune sequencing clone quantification. Using 10%, 30% or 50% RNA, naive CD8 libraries were derived from around 20,000 to 1,000,000 sorted cells. This clonotype was recorded at least ten times. The CDR3 spans 13 residues. Trimming removed 5 bases at V and 0 bases at J, with 5 bases between. Germline V lookup: CDR1 DFQATT, CDR2 SNEGSKA (reference sequence). TCRdb processed the PCR reads anew with MiXCR; each CDR3 protein has one entry. The data contain approximately 550,000 distinct CDR3 sequences, about a fifth of them singletons.

This clonotype was sampled from a human donor in good health. Some libraries in this study had Jurkat cell RNA spiked in. Sequencing input: naive CD8+ T cells from blood, with Jurkat cell RNA spiked in. Subset indicated: FACS-sorted CD8+CD4-CCR7+CD45RA+ naive T cells. The V call is TRBV20-1, the J call TRBJ2-6; D remains ambiguous. The CDR3: CSAQFSGANVLTF. The CDR3 region has the DNA TGCAGTGCTCAGTTCTCTGGGGCCAACGTCCTGACTTTC.